This T cell receptor (beta chain) was sequenced in a study of T cell changes during pregnancy in multiple sclerosis. This table comes from immunoSEQ multiplex PCR, and its TCRdb copy is limited to in-frame clones, with some not included. The table has some 80,000 clones, approximately 92% seen once; the top ten hold 1%. Germline CDR1 reads MNHNY; CDR2 reads SVGAGI (reference sequence). The CDR3 consists of 14 residues. Losses at the gene ends were 5 bases for V and 0 bases for J; bases not matched to a gene: 2. The gene calls are TRBV6-6 and TRBJ1-1; the match to TRBD1 covers 8 bases. Sequences were derived from peripheral blood, sampled in the first trimester of pregnancy. The TCR sequence derives from a female donor with multiple sclerosis, enrolled in a pregnancy study. This CDR3 reads CASSLDRVNTEAFF. CDR3 nucleotide sequence: TGTGCCAGCAGTCTGGACAGGGTGAACACTGAAGCTTTCTTT.